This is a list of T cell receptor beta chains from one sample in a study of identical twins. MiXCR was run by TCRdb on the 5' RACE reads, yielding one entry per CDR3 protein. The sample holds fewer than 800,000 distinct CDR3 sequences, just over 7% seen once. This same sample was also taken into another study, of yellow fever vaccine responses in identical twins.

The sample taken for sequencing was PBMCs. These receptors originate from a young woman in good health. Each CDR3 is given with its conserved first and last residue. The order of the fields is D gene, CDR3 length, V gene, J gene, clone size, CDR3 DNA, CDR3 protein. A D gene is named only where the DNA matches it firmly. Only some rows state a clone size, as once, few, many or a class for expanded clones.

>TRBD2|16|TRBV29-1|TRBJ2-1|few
TGCAGCGTCAACAACCGACTAGCGGGGGGGCTTAATGAGCAGTTCTTC
CSVNNRLAGGLNEQFF
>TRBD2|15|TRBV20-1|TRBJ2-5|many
TGCAGTGCTAGACGGTCTAGCGGGAGTGTCGAGACCCAGTACTTC
CSARRSSGSVETQYF
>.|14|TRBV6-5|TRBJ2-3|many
TGTGCCAGCAGTTACACGTCCAGGGAATATACGCAGTATTTT
CASSYTSREYTQYF
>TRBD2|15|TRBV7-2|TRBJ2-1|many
TGTGCCAGCAGCTTAGTAGGCGGGAGTGGGAATGAGCAGTTCTTC
CASSLVGGSGNEQFF
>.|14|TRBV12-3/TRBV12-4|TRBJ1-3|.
TGTGCCAGCAGGGGGCCTAAGTCTGGAAACACCATATATTTT
CASRGPKSGNTIYF
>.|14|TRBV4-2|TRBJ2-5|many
TGTGCCAGCAGCCAAGGGACTAAGGAAGAGACCCAGTACTTC
CASSQGTKEETQYF
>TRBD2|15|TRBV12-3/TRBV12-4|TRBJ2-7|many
TGTGCCAGCAGCCCGGGACTAGCGGTCCCCCTCGAGCAGTACTTC
CASSPGLAVPLEQYF
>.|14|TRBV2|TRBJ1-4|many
TGTGCCAGCAGTGAAGACAGGAATAATGAAAAACTGTTTTTT
CASSEDRNNEKLFF
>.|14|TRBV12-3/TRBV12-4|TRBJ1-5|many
TGTGCCAGCAGACCGGGACACGATAATCAGCCCCAGCATTTT
CASRPGHDNQPQHF
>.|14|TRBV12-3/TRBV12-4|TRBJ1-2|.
TGTGCCAGCACCTCGACCGCGGTATACTATGGCTACACCTTC
CASTSTAVYYGYTF
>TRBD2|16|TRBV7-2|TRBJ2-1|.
TGTGCCAGCAGCTTAGATAGCGGGGGGGCACATAATGAGCAGTTCTTC
CASSLDSGGAHNEQFF
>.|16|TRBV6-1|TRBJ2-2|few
TGTGCCAGCACCCCGTCTGGCAGCTTTAACACCGGGGAGCTGTTTTTT
CASTPSGSFNTGELFF
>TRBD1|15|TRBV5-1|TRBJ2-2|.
TGCGCCAGCACCCTAGGGACAGCCAACACCGGGGAGCTGTTTTTT
CASTLGTANTGELFF
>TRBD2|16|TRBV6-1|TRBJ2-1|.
TGTGCCAGCAGTATGCTAGCGGGAGGGCCCTACAATGAGCAGTTCTTC
CASSMLAGGPYNEQFF
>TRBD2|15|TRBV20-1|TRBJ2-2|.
TGCAGTGCTAGGGTAGCGGGATCGAACACCGGGGAGCTGTTTTTT
CSARVAGSNTGELFF
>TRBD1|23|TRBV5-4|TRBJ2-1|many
TGTGCCAGCAGCTTAGCCAATAGTCTTCGAGGACAGGGCACTACCCGCTCCTACAATGAGCAGTTCTTC
CASSLANSLRGQGTTRSYNEQFF
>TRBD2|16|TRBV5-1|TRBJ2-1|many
TGCGCCAGCAGCTTGACCGGGACTAGCGGATGGAATGAGCAGTTCTTC
CASSLTGTSGWNEQFF
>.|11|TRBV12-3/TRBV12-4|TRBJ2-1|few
TGTGCCAGCGGGCAATACAATGAGCAGTTCTTC
CASGQYNEQFF
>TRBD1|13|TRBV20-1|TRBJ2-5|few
TGCAGTGCACCGGACAGGTTTCGAGAGACCCAGTACTTC
CSAPDRFRETQYF
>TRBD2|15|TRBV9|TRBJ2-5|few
TGTGCCAGCAGCGCATCGACTAGCCAGCAAGAGACCCAGTACTTC
CASSASTSQQETQYF
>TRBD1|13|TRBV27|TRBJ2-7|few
TGTGCCAGCAGTTCCTGGGACAGGGGCGAGCAGTACTTC
CASSSWDRGEQYF
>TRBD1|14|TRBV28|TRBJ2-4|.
TGTGCCAGCAGTTTAGGGACAGGTCCTAACATTCAGTACTTC
CASSLGTGPNIQYF
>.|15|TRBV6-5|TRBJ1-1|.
TGTGCCAGCAGTTCCGTTAAGGGGCGGCGGGTTGAAGCTTTCTTT
CASSSVKGRRVEAFF
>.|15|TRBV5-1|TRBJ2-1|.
TGCGCCAGCAATATTCGGCACTTCCCATACAATGAGCAGTTCTTC
CASNIRHFPYNEQFF
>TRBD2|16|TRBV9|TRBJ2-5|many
TGTGCCAGCAGCGTAGGGGGGAGGGCGAACTACGAGACCCAGTACTTC
CASSVGGRANYETQYF
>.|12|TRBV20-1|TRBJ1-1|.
TGCAGTGCTAAAAGACCCAGGGGACAAGCTTTCTTT
CSAKRPRGQAFF
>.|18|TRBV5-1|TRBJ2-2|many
TGCGCCAGCAGCTTCACCCCGCCTAGGGGACGTAACACCGGGGAGCTGTTTTTT
CASSFTPPRGRNTGELFF
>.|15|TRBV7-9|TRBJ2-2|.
TGTGCCAGCAGCCCACAGGGAGGGAACACCGGGGAGCTGTTTTTT
CASSPQGGNTGELFF
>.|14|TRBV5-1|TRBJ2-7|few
TGCGCCAGCAGCTTGGAATGGGGGACCTACGAGCAGTACTTC
CASSLEWGTYEQYF
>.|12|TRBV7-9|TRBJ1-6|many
TGTGCCAGCAGCCCCCATAATTCACCCCTCCACTTT
CASSPHNSPLHF
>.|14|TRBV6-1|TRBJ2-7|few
TGTGCCAGCAGCTTTGCCTGGGGCGACTACGAGCAGTACTTC
CASSFAWGDYEQYF
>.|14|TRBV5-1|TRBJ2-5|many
TGCGCCAGCAGCTTGCCCAATTCTCAAGAGACCCAGTACTTC
CASSLPNSQETQYF
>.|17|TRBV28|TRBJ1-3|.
TGTGCCAGCAGCCCCGGACATCTACTTCTCTCTGGAAACACCATATATTTT
CASSPGHLLLSGNTIYF
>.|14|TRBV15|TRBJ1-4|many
TGTGCCACCAGCAGAGCCGGCGCGCTGGAAAAACTGTTTTTT
CATSRAGALEKLFF
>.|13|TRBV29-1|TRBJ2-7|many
TGCAGCGCCCGGGGCGAGATTATCTACGAGCAGTACTTC
CSARGEIIYEQYF
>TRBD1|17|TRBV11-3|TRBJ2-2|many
TGTGCCAGCAGCCCCAGGACAGGGGGTGAGATCACCGGGGAGCTGTTTTTT
CASSPRTGGEITGELFF
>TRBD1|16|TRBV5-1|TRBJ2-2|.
TGCGCCAGCAGCATAGGACAGGGCCGGAACACCGGGGAGCTGTTTTTT
CASSIGQGRNTGELFF
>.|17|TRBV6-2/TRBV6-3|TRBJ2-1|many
TGTGCCAGCAACTTGGGGGGCAACTCGCGCTCCTACAATGAGCAGTTCTTC
CASNLGGNSRSYNEQFF
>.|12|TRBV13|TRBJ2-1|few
TGTGCCAGCAGCCCGACAGGACCTGAGCAGTTCTTC
CASSPTGPEQFF
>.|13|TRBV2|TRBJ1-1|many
TGTGCCAGCAAAGGGGATTGGGACACTGAAGCTTTCTTT
CASKGDWDTEAFF
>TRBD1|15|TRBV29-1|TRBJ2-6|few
TGCAGCGTGAGGGACAGCCACTCTGGGGCCAACGTCCTGACTTTC
CSVRDSHSGANVLTF